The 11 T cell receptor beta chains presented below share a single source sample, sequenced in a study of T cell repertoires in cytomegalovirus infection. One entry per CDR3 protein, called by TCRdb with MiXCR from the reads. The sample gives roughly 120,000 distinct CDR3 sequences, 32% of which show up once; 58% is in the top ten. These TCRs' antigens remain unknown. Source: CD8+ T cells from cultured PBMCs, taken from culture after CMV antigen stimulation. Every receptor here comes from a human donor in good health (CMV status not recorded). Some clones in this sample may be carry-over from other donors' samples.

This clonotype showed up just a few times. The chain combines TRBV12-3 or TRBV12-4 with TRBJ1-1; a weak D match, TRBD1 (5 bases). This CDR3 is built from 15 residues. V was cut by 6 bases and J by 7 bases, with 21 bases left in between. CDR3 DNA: TGTGCCAGCAGCCCCAACCCGACAGTCCTCCTTGAAGCTTTCTTT. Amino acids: CASSPNPTVLLEAFF.

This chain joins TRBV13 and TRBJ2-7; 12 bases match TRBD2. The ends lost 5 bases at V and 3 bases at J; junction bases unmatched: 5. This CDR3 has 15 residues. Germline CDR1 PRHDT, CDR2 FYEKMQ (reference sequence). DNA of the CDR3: TGTGCCAGCAGCCTCACTAGCGGGGGGTTCTACGAGCAGTACTTC. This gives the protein CASSLTSGGFYEQYF. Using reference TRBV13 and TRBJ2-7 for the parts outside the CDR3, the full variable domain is AAGVIQSPRHLIKEKRETATLKCYPIPRHDTVYWYQQGPGQDPQFLISFYEKMQSDKGSIPDRFSAQQFSDYHSELNMSSLELGDSALYFCASSLTSGGFYEQYFGPGTRLTVT.

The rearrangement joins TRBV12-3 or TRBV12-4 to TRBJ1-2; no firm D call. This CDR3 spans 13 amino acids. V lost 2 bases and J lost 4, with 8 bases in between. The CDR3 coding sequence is TGTGCCAGCAGTTTATCGGAACCCTATGGCTACACCTTC. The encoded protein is CASSLSEPYGYTF.

The DNA of the CDR3 is TGTGCCAGCAGCTTAGGTGAAGGGGACACTGAAGCTTTCTTT. Translation: CASSLGEGDTEAFF. This chain joins TRBV7-8 and TRBJ1-1; TRBD1 might be the D (5 bases). There are 14 residues in the CDR3. Germline-derived CDR1 and CDR2 are SGHVS and FQNEAQ. Trimming stripped 1 base from V and 3 bases from J, with 9 bases between.

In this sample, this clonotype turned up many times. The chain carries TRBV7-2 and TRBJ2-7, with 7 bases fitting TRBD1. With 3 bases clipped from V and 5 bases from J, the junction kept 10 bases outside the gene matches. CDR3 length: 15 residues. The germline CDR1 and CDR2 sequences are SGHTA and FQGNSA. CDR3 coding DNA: TGTGCCAGCAGCTTTAGGGGGCAGGGTCTCGACGAGCAGTACTTC. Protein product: CASSFRGQGLDEQYF.

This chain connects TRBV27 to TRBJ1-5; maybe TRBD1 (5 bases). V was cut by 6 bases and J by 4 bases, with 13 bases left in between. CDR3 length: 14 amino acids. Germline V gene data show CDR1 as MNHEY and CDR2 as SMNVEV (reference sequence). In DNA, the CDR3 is TGTGCCAGCAGACCGGGGGGTCGGAATCAGCCCCAGCATTTT. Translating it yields CASRPGGRNQPQHF.

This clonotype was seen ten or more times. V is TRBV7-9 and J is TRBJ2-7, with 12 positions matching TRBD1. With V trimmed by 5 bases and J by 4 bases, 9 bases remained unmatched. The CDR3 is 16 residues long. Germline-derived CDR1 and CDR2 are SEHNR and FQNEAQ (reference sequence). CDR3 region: CASSHPGTGGSYEQYF. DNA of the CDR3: TGTGCCAGCAGCCACCCGGGGACAGGGGGCTCGTACGAGCAGTACTTC.

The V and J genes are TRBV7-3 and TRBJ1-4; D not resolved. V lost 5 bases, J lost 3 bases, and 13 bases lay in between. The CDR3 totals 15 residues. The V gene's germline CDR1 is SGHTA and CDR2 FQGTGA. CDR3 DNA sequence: TGTGCCAGCAGCCCCTCGGGGTACGCTAATGAAAAACTGTTTTTT. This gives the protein CASSPSGYANEKLFF. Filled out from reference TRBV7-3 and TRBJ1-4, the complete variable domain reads GAGVSQTPSNKVTEKGKYVELRCDPISGHTALYWYRQSLGQGPEFLIYFQGTGAADDSGLPNDRFFAVRPEGSVSTLKIQRTERGDSAVYLCASSPSGYANEKLFFGSGTQLSVL.

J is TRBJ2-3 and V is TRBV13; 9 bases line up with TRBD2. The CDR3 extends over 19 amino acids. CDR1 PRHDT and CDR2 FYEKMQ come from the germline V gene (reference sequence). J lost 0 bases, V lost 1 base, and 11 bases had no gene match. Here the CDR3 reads CASSLVASASGASTDTQYF. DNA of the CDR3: TGTGCCAGCAGCTTAGTCGCGTCGGCTAGCGGGGCTAGCACAGATACGCAGTATTTT.

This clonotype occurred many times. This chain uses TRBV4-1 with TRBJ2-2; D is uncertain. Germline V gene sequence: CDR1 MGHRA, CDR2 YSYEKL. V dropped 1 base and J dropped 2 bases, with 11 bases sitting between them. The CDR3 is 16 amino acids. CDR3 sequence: CASSQVLRHNTGELFF. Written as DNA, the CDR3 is TGCGCCAGCAGCCAAGTTCTTAGACACAACACCGGGGAGCTGTTTTTT.

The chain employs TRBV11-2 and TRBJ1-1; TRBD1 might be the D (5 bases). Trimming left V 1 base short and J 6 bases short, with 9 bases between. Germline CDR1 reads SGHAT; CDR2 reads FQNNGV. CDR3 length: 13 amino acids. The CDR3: CASSLGGSAEAFF. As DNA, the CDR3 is TGTGCCAGCAGCTTAGGGGGGAGTGCTGAAGCTTTCTTT.